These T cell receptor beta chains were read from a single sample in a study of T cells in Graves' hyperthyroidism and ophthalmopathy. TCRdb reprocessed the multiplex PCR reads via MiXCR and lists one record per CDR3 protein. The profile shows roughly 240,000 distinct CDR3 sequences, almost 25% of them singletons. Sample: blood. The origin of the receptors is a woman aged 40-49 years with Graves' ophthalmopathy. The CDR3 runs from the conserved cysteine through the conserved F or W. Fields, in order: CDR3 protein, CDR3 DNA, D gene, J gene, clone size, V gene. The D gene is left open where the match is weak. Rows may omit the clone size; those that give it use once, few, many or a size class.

CASRRDRVSNQPQHF TGTGCCAGCAGAAGAGACAGAGTCAGCAATCAGCCCCAGCATTTT NA TRBJ1-5 many TRBV2
CASSVGTGSGEQYF TGTGCCAGCAGTGTCGGGACAGGGTCCGGCGAGCAGTACTTC TRBD1 TRBJ2-7 once TRBV6-1
CSARRQGSYEQYF TGCAGTGCTAGGCGACAGGGGTCCTACGAGCAGTACTTC TRBD1 TRBJ2-7 many TRBV20-1
CATGGNSLTNTGELFF TGTGCCACCGGGGGAAACTCATTAACAAACACCGGGGAGCTGTTTTTT NA TRBJ2-2 many TRBV15
CASSLASGVNTGELFF TGCGCCAGCAGCTTGGCTAGCGGGGTGAACACCGGGGAGCTGTTTTTT TRBD2 TRBJ2-2 NA TRBV5-1
CAITATKMGNQPQHF TGTGCCATCACCGCGACCAAGATGGGCAATCAGCCCCAGCATTTT NA TRBJ1-5 many TRBV10-3
CASSESDRGSNF TGTGCCAGCAGTGAAAGTGACAGGGGATCGAACTTC TRBD1 TRBJ2-5 many TRBV25-1
CASSSPSNRGGGRLGYTF TGTGCCAGCAGCTCACCCTCGAACCGCGGGGGGGGTCGGTTAGGCTACACCTTC NA TRBJ1-2 many TRBV7-2
CASSIGDRGHETQYF TGTGCCAGTAGTATCGGAGACAGGGGGCATGAGACCCAGTACTTC TRBD1 TRBJ2-5 many TRBV19
CASSLTGGANYGYTF TGTGCCAGCAGCTTAACGGGGGGGGCAAACTATGGCTACACCTTC NA TRBJ1-2 many TRBV7-3
CASSQTRQGGYTF TGTGCCAGCAGCCAAACCCGACAGGGCGGCTACACCTTC TRBD1 TRBJ1-2 many TRBV3-1
CASSGVGYEQYF TGCGCCAGCAGCGGGGTGGGCTACGAGCAGTACTTC NA TRBJ2-7 many TRBV5-1
CASMSTEQYF TGTGCCAGCATGTCTACGGAGCAGTACTTC NA TRBJ2-7 many TRBV2
CASSELTQQETQYF TGTGCCAGCAGTGAATTGACACAACAAGAGACCCAGTACTTC NA TRBJ2-5 many TRBV2
CSVDGLAGGYEQYF TGCAGCGTTGATGGACTAGCGGGAGGCTACGAGCAGTACTTC TRBD2 TRBJ2-7 many TRBV29-1
CASSQDAAATYEQYF TGCGCCAGCAGCCAAGATGCGGCAGCAACCTACGAGCAGTACTTC NA TRBJ2-7 NA TRBV4-3
CASNGGGTGANALTF TGTGCCAGCAACGGGGGGGGCACTGGGGCCAACGCCCTGACTTTC TRBD2 TRBJ2-6 many TRBV28
CASSFGSRTMYEQYF TGCGCCAGCAGTTTCGGTTCAAGGACTATGTACGAGCAGTACTTC NA TRBJ2-7 many TRBV5-1
CASRGGVGGYTF TGTGCCAGCAGGGGGGGGGTCGGCGGCTACACCTTC NA TRBJ1-2 NA TRBV11-2
CSVVRGRLGGEQYF TGCAGCGTTGTACGGGGGCGCTTGGGGGGCGAGCAGTACTTC NA TRBJ2-7 many TRBV29-1
CSASRGEYYEQYF TGCAGTGCTAGCAGGGGGGAGTACTACGAGCAGTACTTC NA TRBJ2-7 many TRBV20-1
CASTAGLGYTF TGTGCCAGCACGGCGGGCTTGGGCTACACCTTC NA TRBJ1-2 NA TRBV28
CASSLRLAPNTGELFF TGTGCCAGCAGCTTACGACTAGCGCCAAACACCGGGGAGCTGTTTTTT TRBD2 TRBJ2-2 many TRBV7-6
CASGFRPGQGNSPLHF TGTGCCAGCGGTTTCCGTCCGGGACAGGGAAATTCACCCCTCCACTTT TRBD1 TRBJ1-6 many TRBV5-6
CASSEQGPSYEQYF TGTGCCAGCAGCGAACAGGGGCCCTCCTACGAGCAGTACTTC TRBD1 TRBJ2-7 NA TRBV27
CASSQESRGGETQYF TGCGCCAGCAGCCAAGAATCGAGGGGCGGAGAGACCCAGTACTTC NA TRBJ2-5 NA TRBV4-1
CASSLQGATGYTF TGTGCCAGCAGTTTACAGGGGGCGACCGGCTACACCTTC TRBD1 TRBJ1-2 NA TRBV28
CAWRRGFFLGGLQNTEAFF TGTGCCTGGAGACGCGGTTTTTTTCTGGGGGGACTTCAGAACACTGAAGCTTTCTTT NA TRBJ1-1 many TRBV30
CASSRGTGGIYGYTF TGTGCCAGCAGTCGGGGGACAGGGGGGATCTATGGCTACACCTTC TRBD1 TRBJ1-2 many TRBV12-3/TRBV12-4
CSASYDRGFPFNTEAFF TGCAGTGCTAGCTACGACCGGGGTTTTCCTTTCAACACTGAAGCTTTCTTT NA TRBJ1-1 NA TRBV20-1
CASSLEGARTGELFF TGTGCCAGCAGCTTGGAGGGCGCGAGAACCGGGGAGCTGTTTTTT NA TRBJ2-2 many TRBV5-8
CASSSPRASSGGYTF TGTGCCAGCAGTTCGCCGCGGGCCTCATCGGGTGGCTACACCTTC NA TRBJ1-2 NA TRBV12-3/TRBV12-4
CSVFEGGPYNEQFF TGCAGCGTTTTCGAGGGAGGGCCCTACAATGAGCAGTTCTTC TRBD2 TRBJ2-1 many TRBV29-1
CASSLNTLVQETQYF TGTGCCAGCAGTTTAAACACGCTGGTACAAGAGACCCAGTACTTC NA TRBJ2-5 many TRBV12-3/TRBV12-4
CASIRREGRYEQYF TGTGCCAGCATCCGGCGGGAGGGCCGGTACGAGCAGTACTTC TRBD2 TRBJ2-7 few TRBV6-1
CASSEPTGMYEQYF TGTGCCAGCAGTGAACCGACAGGGATGTACGAGCAGTACTTC TRBD1 TRBJ2-7 NA TRBV6-1
CAISGEAMGEQYF TGTGCCATCAGTGGCGAGGCCATGGGCGAGCAGTACTTC NA TRBJ2-7 many TRBV10-3
CSANQGYKQYF TGCAGTGCTAACCAAGGCTACAAGCAGTACTTC NA TRBJ2-7 many TRBV20-1
CASRPLLGGGSEAFF TGTGCCAGCCGACCCCTTTTAGGAGGGGGCTCTGAAGCTTTCTTT TRBD1 TRBJ1-1 NA TRBV27
CASSVTGYNTEAFF TGTGCCAGCAGCGTAACGGGATATAACACTGAAGCTTTCTTT NA TRBJ1-1 many TRBV9
CASSLVGGGQSSYEQYF TGTGCCAGCAGCTTAGTTGGTGGGGGCCAGAGCTCCTACGAGCAGTACTTC NA TRBJ2-7 many TRBV11-2
CASSEDNREGLLETQYF TGTGCCAGCAGTGAAGATAACCGGGAGGGCCTGCTAGAGACACAGTACTTC TRBD2 TRBJ2-5 NA TRBV6-1
CASTPRADVTEAFF TGTGCCAGCACCCCCAGGGCCGATGTCACTGAAGCTTTCTTT NA TRBJ1-1 NA TRBV28
CATSAGSGPQETQYF TGTGCCACCAGTGCAGGTAGCGGTCCCCAAGAGACCCAGTACTTC NA TRBJ2-5 many TRBV24-1
CASSRISGGTEAFF TGTGCCAGCAGTCGGATATCAGGGGGCACTGAAGCTTTCTTT TRBD1 TRBJ1-1 many TRBV6-1
CASSYGTGGSYYGYTF TGTGCCAGCAGTTACGGGACAGGGGGTAGCTACTATGGCTACACCTTC TRBD1 TRBJ1-2 NA TRBV6-5
CASSYSSITGAFF TGTGCCAGCAGTTACTCCAGTATCACTGGAGCTTTCTTT NA TRBJ1-1 NA TRBV6-5
CASSQARLGEPDAFF TGTGCCAGCAGCCAAGCCAGGTTGGGGGAACCCGACGCTTTCTTT NA TRBJ1-1 NA TRBV3-1
CASSLSPDRGRYGYTF TGTGCCAGCAGTTTATCCCCGGACAGGGGGCGGTATGGCTACACCTTC TRBD1 TRBJ1-2 many TRBV27
CATSKTSGQETQYF TGTGCCACCAGTAAAACTAGCGGACAAGAGACCCAGTACTTC TRBD2 TRBJ2-5 once TRBV24-1
CSARPRGSPSRGYTF TGCAGTGCACGTCCCCGTGGGTCGCCATCCCGGGGGTACACCTTC NA TRBJ1-2 NA TRBV20-1
CSARDMTSGQETQYF TGCAGTGCTAGAGATATGACCAGCGGACAAGAGACCCAGTACTTC NA TRBJ2-5 many TRBV20-1
CASTSPPTEAFF TGTGCCAGTACTTCTCCCCCCACTGAAGCTTTCTTT NA TRBJ1-1 many TRBV19
CASSLVRDRVNEQYF TGTGCCAGCAGCTTAGTGCGGGACAGGGTGAACGAGCAGTACTTC TRBD1 TRBJ2-7 many TRBV13
CASSLYGDTEAFF TGTGCCAGCAGCTTATACGGGGACACTGAAGCTTTCTTT NA TRBJ1-1 many TRBV7-9
CASRVGGNYGYTF TGTGCCAGCAGGGTAGGAGGTAACTATGGCTACACCTTC NA TRBJ1-2 NA TRBV28
CSARPGQGYNQPQHF TGCAGTGCTAGACCCGGACAGGGTTACAATCAGCCCCAGCATTTT TRBD1 TRBJ1-5 many TRBV20-1